This T cell receptor (beta chain) was captured in a study of graft-versus-host responses after intestinal transplantation. Overall study results and limits: GvH clones appeared in recipient marrow, some first in ileum or blood.

Details on this clone: Its target is not known.

Using immunoSEQ multiplex PCR, the repertoire was profiled, and TCRdb retains in-frame clones only, with some absent. Of 90,000 to 150,000 clones listed, about 95% are singletons. Trimming shortened V by 10 bases and J by 1 base, and 10 bases separated the two germline ends. This CDR3 comprises 12 residues. Germline CDR1 and CDR2: SEHNR and FQNEAQ (reference sequence). This clonotype was obtained from a human donor who received an intestinal transplant. V and J are TRBV7-9 and TRBJ2-5; the D call may be TRBD1 or TRBD2 (6 bases each). The specimen was unstimulated CD8+ T cells sorted from spleen or lymph node cells, collected before intestinal transplant. In DNA form, the CDR3 reads TGTGCCACGAGGGGGGCCCAAGAGACCCAGTACTTC. Translating gives CATRGAQETQYF.